What follows are 5 T cell receptor beta chains derived from one specimen sequenced in a study of blood T cell repertoires in COVID-19. Profiling relied on immunoSEQ multiplex PCR, and the TCRdb table lists in-frame clones only, not all of them. Altogether hundreds of thousands of clones are present, 88% being singletons, with the ten largest covering 1.2% to 1.5%. Sequenced sample: PBMCs or T cells enriched from blood (not recorded which). The receptors stem from a woman younger than 30 who had been exposed to COVID-19.

The count of this clone is one. The gene calls are TRBV7-6 and TRBJ2-7; D unresolved. Deletions cut 2 bases from V and 0 bases from J, with 11 bases between. Germline lookup yields CDR1 SGHVS and CDR2 FNYEAQ. This CDR3 has 15 amino acids. This CDR3 reads CASSLSGANSYEQYF. CDR3 bases: TGTGCCAGCAGCTTATCTGGTGCTAACTCCTACGAGCAGTACTTC.

The chain carries TRBV7-3 and TRBJ1-1; no firm D call. The ends were cut back, 1 base at V and 6 bases at J, with 15 bases in the middle. CDR1 and CDR2 from the germline V gene are SGHTA and FQGTGA. The CDR3 extends over 15 amino acids. In nucleotides, the CDR3 is TGTGCCAGCAGCTTAAGGCCAGCGAGCTACGCTGAAGCTTTCTTT. Protein: CASSLRPASYAEAFF. Full variable domain (outside the CDR3, taken from reference TRBV7-3 and TRBJ1-1): GAGVSQTPSNKVTEKGKYVELRCDPISGHTALYWYRQSLGQGPEFLIYFQGTGAADDSGLPNDRFFAVRPEGSVSTLKIQRTERGDSAVYLCASSLRPASYAEAFFGQGTRLTVV.

The genes are TRBV7-2 and TRBJ2-7; TRBD2 matches at 8 bases. With V trimmed by 5 bases and J by 4 bases, 7 bases remained unmatched. This CDR3 is 14 amino acids long. Germline V gene sequence: CDR1 SGHTA, CDR2 FQGNSA. CDR3 residues: CASSPTSAPYEQYF. The CDR3 DNA follows: TGTGCCAGCAGCCCGACTAGCGCCCCTTACGAGCAGTACTTC.

This clone was found many times. V gene TRBV6-4 combines with J gene TRBJ2-2; D is perhaps TRBD2 (6 bases). The germline V gene has CDR1 MRHNA and CDR2 SNTAGT. This CDR3 contains 15 residues. V lost 4 bases, J lost 0 bases, and 9 bases lay in between. CDR3 sequence (DNA): TGTGCCAGCAGTGCGGGGGTTGCGAACACCGGGGAGCTGTTTTTT. Translating it yields CASSAGVANTGELFF.

The V gene is TRBV6-4, the J gene TRBJ2-2, with D possibly matching TRBD2 (5 bases). There are 15 residues in the CDR3. Germline-derived CDR1 and CDR2 are MRHNA and SNTAGT. Trimming took off 3 bases at V and 6 bases at J, with 14 bases between the two ends. The CDR3 spells CASSEIGGTPGELFF. DNA of the CDR3: TGTGCCAGCAGTGAAATAGGAGGAACGCCCGGGGAGCTGTTTTTT.